The rows below give T cell receptor beta chains drawn from one sample of a study of T cell responses to AZD1222 COVID-19 vaccine. Libraries were prepared by immunoSEQ multiplex PCR; TCRdb keeps only in-frame clonotypes and omits some of them. The sample includes 150,000 to 200,000 clones, roughly 94% of them seen just once. Material: peripheral blood, obtained on day 0 of AZD1222 vaccination. Receptors were obtained from an adult in good health. Each CDR3 is given with its conserved first and last residue. The D gene is left open where the match is weak. For some rows the clone size is stated as once, few or many, or as a class when expanded; others skip it.

V,size,D,J,DNA,CDR3
TRBV13,-,-,TRBJ2-7,TGTGCCAGCAGCCAACGGACAGTTTACGAGCAGTACTTC,CASSQRTVYEQYF
TRBV5-1,-,-,TRBJ2-1,TGCGCCAGCAGCTTGGACGGGACATCCTACAATGAGCAGTTCTTC,CASSLDGTSYNEQFF
TRBV27,-,TRBD1,TRBJ1-5,TGTGCCAGCAGTCCAACCTCAGGGGGAGAACAGCCCCAGCATTTT,CASSPTSGGEQPQHF
TRBV6-4,-,-,TRBJ1-6,TGTGCCAGCAGAACATGGGGGACTGTCGAGGCACCCCTCCACTTT,CASRTWGTVEAPLHF
TRBV19,-,TRBD2,TRBJ2-1,TGTGCCAGTAGCCGGACTAGCGAGGGTGAGCAGTTCTTC,CASSRTSEGEQFF
TRBV3-1/TRBV3-2,-,-,TRBJ1-1,TGTGCCAGCAGCCAAGATATAACAGGCACTGAAGCTTTCTTT,CASSQDITGTEAFF
TRBV7-8,-,TRBD2,TRBJ2-7,TGTGCCAGCAGCTTAGTAGGGACTAGCATCTACGAGCAGTACTTC,CASSLVGTSIYEQYF
TRBV7-3,once,-,TRBJ2-7,TGTGCCAGCAGCCTCCAAGGAGGGTTGTACGAGCAGTACTTC,CASSLQGGLYEQYF
TRBV5-6,-,-,TRBJ2-7,TGTGCCAGCACGTTGGGACGGACCTACGAGCAGTACTTC,CASTLGRTYEQYF
TRBV30,-,-,TRBJ2-7,TGTGCCTGGGGGCCTAGCTACGAGCAGTACTTC,CAWGPSYEQYF
TRBV11-2,once,-,TRBJ1-1,TGTGCCAGCCGTCCTGGTGGTGTGAACACTGAAGCTTTCTTT,CASRPGGVNTEAFF
TRBV5-1,-,-,TRBJ1-2,TGCGCCAGCAGCTTAGGCCACCAGGATTACGACTATGGCTACACCTTC,CASSLGHQDYDYGYTF
TRBV10-3,-,-,TRBJ1-1,TGTGCCATCAATACAGGGTGGAACACTGAAGCTTTCTTT,CAINTGWNTEAFF
TRBV30,-,TRBD1,TRBJ1-3,TGTGCCTGGAACCAGGGGGGTGGAAACACCATATATTTT,CAWNQGGGNTIYF
TRBV5-1,-,-,TRBJ2-1,TGCGCCAGCAGTAATAGGCCGCAAGTATTGGATGAGCAGTTCTTC,CASSNRPQVLDEQFF
TRBV10-1,-,TRBD2,TRBJ2-1,TGCGCCAGCAGTTTGACTAGCGGCGGTGAGCAGTTCTTC,CASSLTSGGEQFF
TRBV14,-,-,TRBJ1-1,TGTGCCAGCAGCCCGATAATTGGGTTGAACACTGAAGCTTTCTTT,CASSPIIGLNTEAFF
TRBV28,-,-,TRBJ1-2,TGTGCCAGCAGTTTATTGGTGGGGGGTCCTCCTAACTATGGCTACACCTTC,CASSLLVGGPPNYGYTF
TRBV3-1/TRBV3-2,-,-,TRBJ1-1,TGTGCCAGCAGCCCATGGAAAGTGGCGCGGAACACTGAAGCTTTCTTT,CASSPWKVARNTEAFF
TRBV27,once,TRBD2,TRBJ2-7,TGTGCCAGCGGTTTAGCGGGACAATACGAGCAGTACTTC,CASGLAGQYEQYF
TRBV30,-,-,TRBJ2-7,TGTGCCTGGAGTTTAACTAGGACAAGCGAGCAGTACTTC,CAWSLTRTSEQYF
TRBV3-1/TRBV3-2,-,-,TRBJ1-6,TGTGCCAGCAGCGGGCGGACTTCCAATTCACCCCTCCACTTT,CASSGRTSNSPLHF
TRBV5-1,-,TRBD1,TRBJ1-6,TGCGCCAGCAGCCCACGGACAGGGGAGAATTCACCCCTCCACTTT,CASSPRTGENSPLHF